Shown below are 19 T cell receptor beta chains from a single sample sequenced in a study of T cell repertoires in cytomegalovirus infection. TCRdb reprocessed the reads with MiXCR, giving one entry per CDR3 protein. The data hold around 450,000 distinct CDR3 sequences, with roughly 30% observed a single time. The sample consisted of PBMCs. These receptors all stem from a human donor in good health (CMV status not recorded). Some clones in this sample may be carry-over from other donors' samples.

V and J are TRBV6-5 and TRBJ1-1; 7 bases agree with TRBD1. CDR1 MNHEY and CDR2 SVGAGI come from the germline V gene. The CDR3 covers 16 residues. The V segment lost 4 bases and the J segment 6 bases; nucleotides outside the gene matches: 14. DNA of the CDR3: TGTGCCAGCAGTTTGACAGGGCTCGGGGTTGGATCTGAAGCTTTCTTT. It translates to CASSLTGLGVGSEAFF.

Only a few counts were recorded for this clonotype. This sequence joins TRBV5-8 and TRBJ1-1; perhaps TRBD1 as D (6 bases). The CDR3 consists of 15 residues. V lost 0 bases to trimming and J lost 5 bases, with 14 bases between them. CDR1 and CDR2 (germline): SGHTS, YDEGEE. The CDR3 sequence is CASSLGWGGRTEAFF. Here the CDR3 DNA reads TGTGCCAGCAGCTTGGGGTGGGGGGGCCGGACTGAAGCTTTCTTT.

Only a few counts were recorded for this clonotype. The V call is TRBV6-2 or TRBV6-3, the J call TRBJ1-5; TRBD1 might be the D (5 bases). This CDR3 is built from 19 residues. Germline V CDR1 and CDR2: MNHEY, SVGEGT. V dropped 0 bases and J dropped 7 bases, with 25 bases sitting between them. The DNA for the CDR3 is TGTGCCAGCAGTTACTCAATGCAACAGGACGGTCGGGGGAGCCAGCCCCAGCATTTT. It specifies CASSYSMQQDGRGSQPQHF.

This clonotype showed up just a few times. The chain uses TRBV5-4 and TRBJ2-7; D not resolved. In germline, CDR1 is SGHNT, CDR2 YYREEE (reference sequence). V lost 2 bases and J 5 bases, leaving 11 bases between the germline ends. The CDR3 runs 13 residues. CDR3 sequence reads: CASSFNSADEQYF. CDR3 nucleotide sequence: TGTGCCAGCAGCTTCAATTCGGCAGACGAGCAGTACTTC.

The rearrangement uses TRBV6-4 and TRBJ2-2, with TRBD1 identical over 7 bases. The germline gives CDR1 MRHNA, CDR2 SNTAGT. Trimming removed 0 bases from V and 8 bases from J; junction bases left unmatched: 0. There are 13 residues in the CDR3. CDR3 region: CASSDSDRGELFF. The DNA of the CDR3 is TGTGCCAGCAGTGACTCGGACAGGGGGGAGCTGTTTTTT.

In this sample, this clonotype turned up many times. The chain has TRBV7-2 and TRBJ1-5; possibly TRBD1 for D (6 bases). The CDR3 consists of 16 residues. Germline loops: CDR1 SGHTA, CDR2 FQGNSA. V was pared by 0 bases and J by 7 bases, with 16 bases between. This chain's CDR3 is CASSLAHGGRGQPQHF. CDR3 sequence (DNA): TGTGCCAGCAGCTTAGCGCATGGGGGGCGCGGGCAGCCCCAGCATTTT.

This clonotype turned up a few times. The genes are TRBV6-1 and TRBJ1-6, with TRBD1 as a possible D gene (6 bases). The germline V and J ends were trimmed by 8 bases and 10 bases, with 21 bases remaining between them. The CDR3 has 15 amino acids. Germline V lookup: CDR1 MNHNS, CDR2 SASEGT. The CDR3 loop is CASGALTGSNSPLHF. The DNA of the CDR3 is TGTGCCAGCGGGGCCTTGACAGGATCCAACTCACCCCTCCACTTT.

As regards this clonotype: A junction end diverges from the germline sequence, so it may reflect a read error. The J gene is TRBJ2-1, the V gene TRBV4-1; perhaps TRBD2 as D (6 bases). The germline V gene encodes CDR1 MGHRA and CDR2 YSYEKL. The CDR3 is 16 amino acids. CDR3 sequence: CASSQDRGTSYNEQFF. DNA of the CDR3: TGCGCAAGCAGCCAAGACCGGGGGACCTCCTACAATGAGCAGTTCTTC.

This clonotype was counted only a few times. This sequence joins TRBV6-1 and TRBJ2-1; 11 nucleotides agree with TRBD2. The ends lost 6 bases at V and 6 bases at J; junction bases unmatched: 7. Germline V gene lookup returns CDR1 MNHNS and CDR2 SASEGT. This CDR3 comprises 15 residues. In nucleotides, the CDR3 is TGTGCCAGCAGACTGACTAGCGGGGTTTCCAATGAGCAGTTCTTC. This codes for CASRLTSGVSNEQFF.

The V gene is TRBV5-4, the J gene TRBJ2-1; 9 bases match TRBD1. J lost 6 bases, V lost 3 bases, and 7 bases had no gene match. Germline V gene lookup returns CDR1 SGHNT and CDR2 YYREEE (reference sequence). The CDR3 runs to 15 residues. The CDR3 DNA is TGTGCCAGCAGCTCCAGGACAGGGGCGGTCAATGAGCAGTTCTTC. As protein: CASSSRTGAVNEQFF.

The chain recombines TRBV5-1 with TRBJ2-5; TRBD1 is a possible D gene (5 bases). The germline V and J ends were trimmed by 4 bases and 2 bases, with 12 bases remaining between them. There are 14 residues in the CDR3. Germline-derived CDR1 and CDR2 are SGHRS and YFSETQ. DNA of the CDR3: TGCGCCAGCAGCCTCGAGACAGAGCAAGAGACCCAGTACTTC. Amino acids: CASSLETEQETQYF.

The chain links TRBV11-2 to TRBJ1-2; D is undetermined. Trimming removed 0 bases at V and 4 bases at J, with 12 bases between. The CDR3 sequence is 15 residues long. The germline V gene has CDR1 SGHAT and CDR2 FQNNGV. The CDR3 region is CASSLDGRGTYGYTF. DNA of the CDR3: TGTGCCAGCAGCTTAGATGGCAGAGGTACCTATGGCTACACCTTC.

This clonotype has only a few counts. This chain links TRBV4-2 with TRBJ2-2; a possible D gene is TRBD2 (6 bases). Looked up from germline, CDR1 is LGHNA and CDR2 is YNFKEQ. V lost 1 base to trimming and J lost 2 bases, with 17 bases between them. The CDR3 has 18 residues. CDR3 amino acids: CASSQGGHGGSNTGELFF. CDR3 sequence (DNA): TGTGCCAGCAGCCAAGGGGGTCATGGGGGGAGCAACACCGGGGAGCTGTTTTTT.

Points on this clonotype: Possible read error: a much larger clone is one base away. J is TRBJ2-1 and V is TRBV7-6; D possibly matches TRBD1 or TRBD2 (6 bases each). Germline-derived CDR1 and CDR2 are SGHVS and FNYEAQ. This CDR3 contains 14 residues. This chain's CDR3 is CASSLGGRDNAQFF. The CDR3 DNA sequence: TGTGCCAGCAGCTTGGGGGGCAGGGACAATGCGCAGTTCTTC.

This clonotype came up a few times. The gene calls are TRBV9 and TRBJ1-3; 9 bases fit TRBD1. In germline, CDR1 is SGDLS, CDR2 YYNGEE. There are 20 residues in the CDR3. J was trimmed by 4 bases and V by 3 bases; bases with no gene match: 20. Here the CDR3 reads CASSGKVLEDRGKKGNTIYF. CDR3 sequence (DNA): TGTGCCAGCAGCGGAAAAGTCCTAGAAGACAGGGGGAAGAAAGGAAACACCATATATTTT.

Worth noting for this clonotype: This likely comes from a read error, as the CDR3 has no conserved phenylalanine or tryptophan at its end. The rearrangement joins TRBV2 to TRBJ2-3; possibly TRBD1 for D (5 bases). V was cut by 4 bases and J by 2 bases, with 13 bases left in between. Germline lookup yields CDR1 SNHLY and CDR2 FYNNEI. The CDR3 totals 15 residues. The CDR3 sequence is CASSGGALVTDTQYL. The CDR3 DNA follows: TGTGCCAGCAGTGGTGGGGCGCTTGTCACAGATACGCAGTATTTG.

This clonotype has just a few counts. DNA of the CDR3: TGTGCCAGCAGCTTAACCTCCTTACCTAGCGCCTCCTACGAGCAGTACTTC. It codes for CASSLTSLPSASYEQYF. V usage is TRBV7-2 and J usage is TRBJ2-7, with a tentative D call TRBD2 (6 bases). V lost 2 bases and J lost 0, with 17 bases in between. CDR1 and CDR2 from the germline V gene are SGHTA and FQGNSA. The CDR3 runs to 17 residues.

The sample holds a few counts of this clonotype. The chain has TRBV27 and TRBJ1-2, with D possibly matching TRBD1 (5 bases). This CDR3 contains 14 residues. V dropped 6 bases and J dropped 5 bases, with 16 bases sitting between them. Per germline, CDR1 MNHEY and CDR2 SMNVEV (reference sequence). The CDR3 is CASSSNRLTYGYTF. The CDR3 DNA follows: TGTGCCAGCAGCTCAAACAGGCTTACATATGGCTACACCTTC.

Only a few counts were recorded for this clonotype. The V and J genes are TRBV20-1 and TRBJ2-1, with 9 bases that match TRBD2. Germline values: CDR1 DFQATT, CDR2 SNEGSKA (reference sequence). V dropped 3 bases and J dropped 8; count of bases not matched to a gene: 11. This CDR3 contains 15 residues. CDR3 amino acids: CSASYRRGGADEQFF. The CDR3 bases are TGCAGTGCTAGTTATCGGCGGGGGGGCGCGGATGAGCAGTTCTTC.